This T cell receptor beta chain was captured in a study of regulatory T cells in long-lasting Graves disease. General observations from the study: The work looked only at peripheral blood and did not look at thyroid tissue. The number of shared public clonotypes was higher in persistent patients (2,741) than new patients (966).

This clonotype was seen only a few times. The antigen is undetermined. V was clipped by 0 bases and J by 0 bases; unmatched bases: 5. This CDR3 is built from 15 residues. In germline, CDR1 is DFQATT, CDR2 SNEGSKA (reference sequence). HTBI primers from iRepertoire and Arm-PCR of CDR3 regions yielded the TCR beta libraries. TCRdb recomputed calls from the multiplex PCR reads with MiXCR, one row per CDR3 protein. This table holds hundreds of thousands of distinct CDR3 sequences, roughly 14% found once. Described time point: newly diagnosed GD, antithyroid drugs for less than 3 months. Researchers made the TCR library from RNA that was extracted from PBMCs. The same sample was also used in a study of T cells in Graves' hyperthyroidism and ophthalmopathy.

This receptor was identified in a man in his thirties or forties with Graves disease. Specimen: peripheral blood mononuclear cells (PBMCs), collected at new diagnosis, from a patient treated with antithyroid drugs. The rearrangement joins TRBV20-1 to TRBJ2-7, with 7 bases aligning to TRBD2. The CDR3 DNA follows: TGCAGTGCTAGAGATCCCGCGGGAGACTCCTACGAGCAGTACTTC. Protein sequence: CSARDPAGDSYEQYF.